A selection of T cell receptor beta chains follows, all from one sample in a study of blood T cell repertoires in COVID-19. The protocol was immunoSEQ multiplex PCR, while the TCRdb copy is restricted to in-frame clones and leaves out a portion. The sample shows approximately 490,000 clones, around 85% of them seen only once. The sequenced sample was PBMCs or T cells enriched from blood (not recorded which). These receptors all stem from a woman aged 55-70 years who had recovered from COVID-19. Each CDR3 is given with its conserved first and last residue. D genes are given only for firm matches. The size of a clone is reported for some rows only, either as once, few or many, or as a class for expanded clones.

D gene	V gene	J gene	clone size	CDR3 protein	CDR3 DNA
-	TRBV6-5	TRBJ2-4	-	CASSYSQTGAKNIQYF	TGTGCCAGCAGTTACTCACAGACGGGGGCCAAAAACATTCAGTACTTC
-	TRBV24-1	TRBJ1-4	-	CATSDFSAGNEKLFF	TGTGCCACCAGTGATTTCTCGGCGGGAAATGAAAAACTGTTTTTT
-	TRBV19	TRBJ1-1	once	CASKDLNTEAFF	TGTGCCAGTAAGGACTTGAACACTGAAGCTTTCTTT
-	TRBV28	TRBJ1-3	few	CASSPPGWAISGNTIYF	TGTGCCAGCAGCCCCCCAGGGTGGGCCATCTCTGGAAACACCATATATTTT
-	TRBV5-5	TRBJ1-1	once	CASKPGGTTNTEAFF	TGTGCCAGCAAGCCGGGGGGCACCACGAACACTGAAGCTTTCTTT
-	TRBV4-1	TRBJ2-1	-	CASSYQVDNEQFF	TGCGCCAGCAGCTACCAGGTGGACAATGAGCAGTTCTTC
-	TRBV9	TRBJ1-2	-	CASSGTENYGYTF	TGTGCCAGCAGCGGGACAGAGAACTATGGCTACACCTTC
TRBD1	TRBV10-3	TRBJ1-6	-	CAISESQGLSPLHF	TGTGCCATCAGTGAGTCACAGGGGCTTTCACCCCTCCACTTT
-	TRBV4-1	TRBJ2-1	-	CASSQDQGRYEQFF	TGCGCCAGCAGCCAAGATCAGGGTCGGTATGAGCAGTTCTTC
TRBD1	TRBV5-1	TRBJ2-1	-	CASSPDRGLKDEQFF	TGCGCCAGCAGCCCTGACAGGGGGCTTAAGGATGAGCAGTTCTTC
-	TRBV25-1	TRBJ2-3	once	CASSARGRFTDTQYF	TGTGCCAGCAGTGCCAGGGGGAGGTTCACAGATACGCAGTATTTT
-	TRBV20-1	TRBJ2-1	-	CSASGGTAYNEQFF	TGCAGTGCTAGTGGTGGGACTGCCTACAATGAGCAGTTCTTC
-	TRBV28	TRBJ1-6	-	CASSLTYSPLHF	TGTGCCAGCAGTCTTACATATTCACCCCTCCACTTT
TRBD2	TRBV18	TRBJ2-3	-	CASSSRPTSGGSTDTQYF	TGTGCCAGCTCATCCCGCCCAACCAGCGGGGGGAGCACAGATACGCAGTATTTT
TRBD2	TRBV11-3	TRBJ2-1	once	CASSLGLAGGTWEQFF	TGTGCCAGCAGCTTAGGCCTAGCGGGGGGGACTTGGGAGCAGTTCTTC
-	TRBV30	TRBJ1-4	-	CAWSPIAVGEKLFF	TGTGCCTGGAGTCCCATTGCAGTTGGTGAAAAACTGTTTTTT
-	TRBV7-2	TRBJ1-1	-	CASSPGGLMNTEAFF	TGTGCCAGCAGCCCGGGCGGGCTAATGAACACTGAAGCTTTCTTT
TRBD1	TRBV6-5	TRBJ1-1	-	CASSLTGVNTEAFF	TGTGCCAGCAGTTTAACAGGGGTTAACACTGAAGCTTTCTTT
-	TRBV3-1/TRBV3-2	TRBJ1-2	-	CASSHHDRPYGYTF	TGTGCCAGCAGTCATCACGACAGACCCTATGGCTACACCTTC
-	TRBV11-2	TRBJ1-1	-	CASSLVGGGTEAFF	TGTGCCAGCAGCTTGGTCGGGGGGGGAACTGAAGCTTTCTTT
-	TRBV5-1	TRBJ2-1	-	CASSLEQRSDEQFF	TGCGCCAGCAGCTTGGAGCAGAGAAGCGATGAGCAGTTCTTC
TRBD1	TRBV19	TRBJ1-1	few	CASSKLPGQRMNTEAFF	TGTGCCAGTAGTAAACTACCGGGACAGAGAATGAACACTGAAGCTTTCTTT
TRBD2	TRBV9	TRBJ2-5	-	CASSVALGTSGQETQYF	TGTGCCAGCAGCGTAGCCCTGGGGACTAGCGGGCAAGAGACCCAGTACTTC
TRBD2	TRBV28	TRBJ2-1	-	CASSSTSGGAYNEQFF	TGTGCCAGCAGTTCCACTAGCGGGGGGGCTTACAATGAGCAGTTCTTC
TRBD1	TRBV13	TRBJ2-3	-	CASSLERDRGTDTQYF	TGTGCCAGCAGCTTAGAGAGGGACAGGGGAACAGATACGCAGTATTTT
TRBD1	TRBV14	TRBJ1-1	-	CASSRLTGGSTEAFF	TGTGCCAGCAGCCGACTGACAGGGGGGAGCACTGAAGCTTTCTTT
TRBD1	TRBV24-1	TRBJ2-2	-	CATRSDRTDLNTGELFF	TGTGCCACCAGATCGGACAGGACCGACCTTAACACCGGGGAGCTGTTTTTT
TRBD1	TRBV4-1	TRBJ2-1	once	CASSHGRTGRNEQFF	TGCGCCAGCAGCCATGGGAGGACAGGGCGGAATGAGCAGTTCTTC
TRBD1	TRBV23-1	TRBJ1-5	-	CASSQWTGETGHDQPQHF	TGCGCCAGCAGTCAATGGACAGGGGAGACGGGGCACGATCAGCCCCAGCATTTT
-	TRBV6-1	TRBJ2-3	-	CASSERGSTDTQYF	TGTGCCAGCAGTGAGCGGGGAAGCACAGATACGCAGTATTTT
-	TRBV4-1	TRBJ2-4	-	CASSQDPQEGLAKNIQYF	TGCGCCAGCAGCCAAGACCCCCAAGAGGGTTTAGCCAAAAACATTCAGTACTTC
-	TRBV24-1	TRBJ1-4	-	CATSDSRTATNEKLFF	TGTGCCACCAGTGACTCCAGGACAGCAACTAATGAAAAACTGTTTTTT
-	TRBV19	TRBJ2-2	-	CASRVGASRNTGELFF	TGTGCCAGTAGGGTGGGGGCTAGCAGAAACACCGGGGAGCTGTTTTTT
-	TRBV30	TRBJ2-3	-	CAWTPEADTQYF	TGTGCCTGGACCCCGGAGGCAGATACGCAGTATTTT
-	TRBV19	TRBJ1-4	-	CASSITPQENEKLFF	TGTGCCAGTAGTATTACTCCTCAAGAGAATGAAAAACTGTTTTTT
TRBD2	TRBV5-1	TRBJ2-5	-	CASSLVSAGRSGTQYF	TGCGCCAGCAGCTTGGTTTCAGCGGGGCGTTCTGGGACCCAGTACTTC
TRBD2	TRBV10-3	TRBJ2-3	-	CAISGGLAGTDTQYF	TGTGCCATCAGTGGCGGACTAGCGGGCACAGATACGCAGTATTTT
-	TRBV6-2/TRBV6-3	TRBJ1-1	once	CASSFTGNTEAFF	TGTGCCAGCAGTTTTACCGGGAACACTGAAGCTTTCTTT
TRBD2	TRBV9	TRBJ2-5	-	CASSVSAGARETQYF	TGTGCCAGCAGCGTATCAGCGGGGGCCCGGGAGACCCAGTACTTC
-	TRBV19	TRBJ1-2	-	CASSIAGNYGYTF	TGTGCCAGTAGTATTGCAGGGAACTATGGCTACACCTTC
-	TRBV27	TRBJ2-5	-	CASSSKGLGQETQYF	TGTGCCAGCAGTTCTAAGGGGTTAGGCCAAGAGACCCAGTACTTC
-	TRBV7-6	TRBJ1-3	-	CASSSPQTGNTIYF	TGTGCCAGCAGCTCCCCCCAAACTGGAAACACCATATATTTT
-	TRBV11-3	TRBJ1-4	-	CASSYRGGDTIPEKLFF	TGTGCCAGCAGCTATCGGGGGGGGGATACAATCCCTGAAAAACTGTTTTTT
TRBD1	TRBV10-1	TRBJ1-1	-	CASSERRTGGEAFF	TGCGCCAGCAGTGAGAGGAGGACAGGGGGCGAAGCTTTCTTT